The source of this T cell receptor (beta chain) is a study of T cells after yellow fever vaccination. Study at large: The authors prepared low-cell-number fractions using SMART-Seq v4 Ultra Low Input.

There are many counts of this clonotype. UMIs and a universal primer site were added when TCR cDNA was made by 5'RACE template switching. In TCRdb, the 5' RACE reads were re-called with MiXCR into one record per CDR3 protein. The sample consists of about 140,000 distinct CDR3 sequences, roughly 6.7% of them appearing once. Trimming cost V 8 bases and J 0 bases, with 14 bases left between them. CDR3 length: 14 residues. Germline CDR1 is LGHDT and CDR2 is YNNKEL (reference sequence). This receptor was obtained from a man younger than 45 who received the YFV17D yellow fever vaccine. The V gene is TRBV3-1, the J gene TRBJ2-7; weak D call: TRBD1 (5 bases). This material consisted of CD4+ T cells sorted from PBMCs, taken 10 days after the yellow fever booster vaccination. CDR3 protein: CASGQGLSSYEQYF. The CDR3 DNA sequence: TGTGCCAGCGGTCAGGGATTAAGCTCCTACGAGCAGTACTTC.